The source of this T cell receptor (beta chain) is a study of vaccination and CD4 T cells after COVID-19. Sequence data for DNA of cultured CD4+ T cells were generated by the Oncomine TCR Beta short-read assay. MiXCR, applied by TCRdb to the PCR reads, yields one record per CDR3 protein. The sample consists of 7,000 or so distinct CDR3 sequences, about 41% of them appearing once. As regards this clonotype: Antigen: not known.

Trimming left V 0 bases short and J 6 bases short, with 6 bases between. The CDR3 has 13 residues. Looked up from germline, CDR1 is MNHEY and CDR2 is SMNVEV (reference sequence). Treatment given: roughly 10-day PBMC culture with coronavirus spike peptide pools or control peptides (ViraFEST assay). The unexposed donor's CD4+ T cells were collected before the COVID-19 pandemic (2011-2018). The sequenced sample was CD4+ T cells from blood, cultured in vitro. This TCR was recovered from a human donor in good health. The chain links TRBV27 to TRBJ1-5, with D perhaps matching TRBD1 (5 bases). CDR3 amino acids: CASSLSGAQPQHF. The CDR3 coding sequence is TGTGCCAGCAGTTTATCAGGGGCTCAGCCCCAGCATTTT.